These 20 T cell receptor beta chains came from one sample sequenced in a study of blood T cells in healthy people across ages. Combining a sample-barcoded 5' primer with a J-beta primer mix, a second PCR ran for about 6 to 11 cycles. In TCRdb, the 5' RACE reads were re-called with MiXCR into one record per CDR3 protein. This sample has approximately 760,000 distinct CDR3 sequences, with roughly 25% found just once. These data were also filed under a second study, of T cells of mothers and their children.

Sequenced: blood. The receptor set was obtained from a boy between 10 and 17 years old in good health.

The chain employs TRBV5-5 and TRBJ2-1; 7 positions agree with TRBD1. The V gene's germline CDR1 is SGHKS and CDR2 YYEKEE (reference sequence). Trimming at V came to 6 bases and at J to 7 bases, leaving 13 bases not matched to a gene. CDR3 length: 15 residues. CDR3: CASTTEGGARNEQFF. The CDR3 DNA sequence: TGTGCCAGCACCACCGAAGGGGGCGCGAGGAATGAGCAGTTCTTC.

The chain joins TRBV5-4 to TRBJ1-1, with D perhaps matching TRBD1 (6 bases). CDR1 is SGHNT and CDR2 is YYREEE in the germline V gene (reference sequence). Trimming stripped 2 bases from V and 4 bases from J, with 12 bases between. The CDR3 sequence is 14 residues long. The CDR3 loop reads CASSFWGAGTEAFF. CDR3 bases: TGTGCCAGCAGCTTCTGGGGGGCGGGCACTGAAGCTTTCTTT.

This clonotype showed up just a few times. The rearrangement uses TRBV3-1 and TRBJ2-2; D gene uncertain. V dropped 4 bases and J dropped 0 bases, with 9 bases sitting between them. The germline V gene has CDR1 LGHDT and CDR2 YNNKEL (reference sequence). CDR3 size: 15 residues. The CDR3 is CASSPLFANTGELFF. In nucleotides, the CDR3 is TGTGCCAGCAGCCCCCTTTTTGCGAACACCGGGGAGCTGTTTTTT.

The genes are TRBV9 and TRBJ2-7, with D uncertain. There are 12 residues in the CDR3. Germline CDR1 is SGDLS and CDR2 is YYNGEE. Trimming took 4 bases from V and 5 from J, leaving 10 bases between them. The CDR3 region has the DNA TGTGCCAGCAGCACCCTGGGCCACGAGCAGTACTTC. Translating it yields CASSTLGHEQYF.

V gene TRBV24-1 combines with J gene TRBJ2-6, with D possibly TRBD1 on 6 matching bases. V lost 3 bases to trimming and J lost 0 bases, with 14 bases between them. The germline V gene encodes CDR1 KGHDR and CDR2 SFDVKD. CDR3 length equals 18 residues. DNA of the CDR3: TGTGCCACCAGTGATGCCCCGGGACAATCCTCTGGGGCCAACGTCCTGACTTTC. Protein sequence: CATSDAPGQSSGANVLTF.

CDR3 in amino acids: CASSFEVLYEQYF. The CDR3 DNA is TGTGCCAGCAGCTTCGAGGTCCTGTACGAGCAGTACTTC. J is TRBJ2-7 and V is TRBV7-2; D not certain. The CDR3 is 13 amino acids. V was shortened by 3 bases and J by 4 bases, with 10 bases between the two germline ends. Germline V lookup: CDR1 SGHTA, CDR2 FQGNSA.

The chain joins TRBV10-3 to TRBJ2-7, with D possibly matching TRBD1 (5 bases). Germline CDR1 and CDR2: ENHRY and SYGVKD. The CDR3 has 16 residues. The germline V and J ends were trimmed by 0 bases and 4 bases, with 16 bases remaining between them. CDR3 loop: CAISESYFQGNYEQYF. In DNA, the CDR3 is TGTGCCATCAGTGAGTCGTATTTCCAGGGTAATTACGAGCAGTACTTC.

The chain joins TRBV29-1 to TRBJ2-5; no clear D. The CDR3 loop spans 13 amino acids. The germline CDR1 and CDR2 sequences are SQVTM and ANQGSEA. Trimming shortened V by 4 bases and J by 6 bases, and 15 bases separated the two germline ends. CDR3 nucleotide sequence: TGCAGCGTTGGGTTCTTCCTGGCGAAGACCCAGTACTTC. It codes for CSVGFFLAKTQYF.

This clonotype was found a few times. This chain connects TRBV20-1 to TRBJ2-7; 7 positions agree with TRBD2. The CDR3 extends over 15 amino acids. V lost 2 bases, J lost 3 bases, and 10 bases stayed unmatched. Germline V gene data show CDR1 as DFQATT and CDR2 as SNEGSKA (reference sequence). CDR3 region: CSARRAGTTIYEQYF. In nucleotides, the CDR3 is TGCAGTGCTAGAAGGGCCGGGACTACCATCTACGAGCAGTACTTC.

The chain has TRBV19 and TRBJ2-7, with 13 bases lining up with TRBD2. V lost 6 bases to trimming and J lost 7 bases; unmatched junction nucleotides: 9. Looked up from germline, CDR1 is LNHDA and CDR2 is SQIVND (reference sequence). The CDR3 sequence is 15 residues long. The CDR3 is CASSPGLAGVEEQYF. CDR3 nucleotides: TGTGCCAGTAGCCCTGGACTAGCGGGAGTAGAGGAGCAGTACTTC.

The rearrangement uses TRBV9 and TRBJ2-7; a possible D gene is TRBD1 (6 bases). Trimming shortened V by 2 bases and J by 2 bases, and 11 bases separated the two germline ends. The CDR3 spans 14 residues. Germline CDR1 reads SGDLS; CDR2 reads YYNGEE. The CDR3 DNA follows: TGTGCCAGCAGCGTCCGGGACAAAACCTACGAGCAGTACTTC. This encodes CASSVRDKTYEQYF. The variable domain in full, completed from reference TRBV9 and TRBJ2-7, reads DSGVTQTPKHLITATGQRVTLRCSPRSGDLSVYWYQQSLDQGLQFLIQYYNGEERAKGNILERFSAQQFPDLHSELNLSSLELGDSALYFCASSVRDKTYEQYFGPGTRLTVT.

The sample holds a few counts of this clonotype. The chain carries TRBV28 and TRBJ2-5; D may be TRBD1 (6 bases). The length of the CDR3 is 16 residues. V was cut by 4 bases and J by 4 bases, with 19 bases left in between. Germline lookup yields CDR1 MDHEN and CDR2 SYDVKM. This CDR3 is CASSYPNRDGSETQYF. DNA for the CDR3: TGTGCCAGCAGTTACCCGAACAGGGACGGCTCAGAGACCCAGTACTTC. Filled out from reference TRBV28 and TRBJ2-5, the complete variable domain reads DVKVTQSSRYLVKRTGEKVFLECVQDMDHENMFWYRQDPGLGLRLIYFSYDVKMKEKGDIPEGYSVSREKKERFSLILESASTNQTSMYLCASSYPNRDGSETQYFGPGTRLLVL.

This clonotype has a single count. The V call is TRBV7-8, the J call TRBJ2-1; TRBD2 matches at 11 bases. The CDR3 runs to 16 residues. Germline CDR1 SGHVS, CDR2 FQNEAQ. The trim removed 1 base at V and 5 bases at J, leaving 4 bases unmatched. As DNA, the CDR3 is TGTGCCAGCAGCTTAGTGGGACTAGCGGCTCACAATGAGCAGTTCTTC. Protein: CASSLVGLAAHNEQFF.

This clonotype has a handful of counts. This chain uses TRBV6-5 with TRBJ2-6; D is undetermined. V lost 10 bases to trimming and J lost 0 bases, with 10 bases between them. CDR1 is MNHEY and CDR2 is SVGAGI in the germline V gene. The CDR3 contains 14 residues. CDR3 bases: TGTGCCAACATCGACAACTCTGGGGCCAACGTCCTGACTTTC. It is translated as CANIDNSGANVLTF.

This clonotype was observed a few times. The chain carries TRBV4-1 and TRBJ1-5; no clear D gene. Germline lookup yields CDR1 MGHRA and CDR2 YSYEKL. The CDR3 spans 19 residues. V was shortened by 2 bases and J by 6 bases, with 26 bases between the two germline ends. CDR3 in amino acids: CASSQLNAAQGLVGQPQHF. The CDR3 region has the DNA TGCGCCAGCAGCCAACTAAACGCTGCCCAAGGGTTAGTTGGTCAGCCCCAGCATTTT.

The gene calls are TRBV2 and TRBJ2-7; D is uncertain. This CDR3 is built from 12 residues. Germline V CDR1 and CDR2: SNHLY, FYNNEI. V lost 1 base and J 6 bases, leaving 7 bases between the germline ends. The CDR3 DNA follows: TGTGCCAGCAGTGAAGGCGGATCCGAGCAGTACTTC. Its translation: CASSEGGSEQYF. The entire variable domain, with the rest obtained from reference TRBV2 and TRBJ2-7, is as follows: EPEVTQTPSHQVTQMGQEVILRCVPISNHLYFYWYRQILGQKVEFLVSFYNNEISEKSEIFDDQFSVERPDGSNFTLKIRSTKLEDSAMYFCASSEGGSEQYFGPGTRLTVT.

Only a few counts were recorded for this clonotype. The gene calls are TRBV7-9 and TRBJ2-5; D is unresolved. V was clipped by 5 bases and J by 2 bases, with 9 bases between them. Germline V gene data show CDR1 as SEHNR and CDR2 as FQNEAQ (reference sequence). This CDR3 contains 13 residues. In DNA form, the CDR3 reads TGTGCCAGCAGCATTGAGTTACAAGAGACCCAGTACTTC. Residues: CASSIELQETQYF.

This clonotype was detected a few times. This rearrangement joins TRBV4-1 to TRBJ2-1, with D uncertain. CDR1 and CDR2 (germline): MGHRA, YSYEKL. Deletions cut 1 base from V and 3 bases from J, with 16 bases between. The CDR3 consists of 17 residues. The CDR3 sequence: CASSQGDSILGYNEQFF. The CDR3 region has the DNA TGCGCCAGCAGCCAAGGAGATTCAATTTTGGGCTACAATGAGCAGTTCTTC.

The chain couples TRBV28 to TRBJ1-4; 10 nucleotides match TRBD1. V shed 5 bases and J 8 bases; nucleotides not matched to a gene: 8. Germline V gene data show CDR1 as MDHEN and CDR2 as SYDVKM. There are 15 residues in the CDR3. The CDR3 protein is CASSQNPGQGEKLFF. CDR3 sequence (DNA): TGTGCCAGCAGTCAGAACCCGGGACAGGGGGAAAAACTGTTTTTT.

This clonotype has more than one count but fewer than ten. The V and J genes are TRBV2 and TRBJ2-1; D call uncertain. The germline V gene has CDR1 SNHLY and CDR2 FYNNEI. The CDR3 is 15 amino acids. Between the trimmed V and J ends, which lost 4 bases and 0 bases, there was a span of 10 bases. The CDR3 region is CASSGPRSSYNEQFF. In DNA form, the CDR3 reads TGTGCCAGCAGTGGTCCTAGGAGCTCCTACAATGAGCAGTTCTTC.